These T cell receptor beta chains were read from a single sample in a study of Tregs in tolerant kidney transplant recipients. Profiling relied on immunoSEQ multiplex PCR, and the TCRdb table lists in-frame clones only, not all of them. The sample has some 64,000 clones, 98% seen once. The specimen comprised Tregs from blood, sampled before the transplant. These receptors were taken from a human donor who received a combined kidney and bone marrow transplant. Each CDR3 is given with its conserved first and last residue. A D gene is named only where the DNA matches it firmly. Clone size is not always given. Where it is, it says once, few, many or a class for expanded clones.

TRBD1	.	TRBV5-1	TRBJ2-2	CASAKGARGTGELFF	TGCGCCAGCGCGAAGGGGGCGAGAGGCACCGGGGAGCTGTTTTTT
.	.	TRBV27	TRBJ1-6	CASSSWGQYNSPLHF	TGTGCCAGCAGTTCTTGGGGGCAGTATAATTCACCCCTCCACTTT
TRBD2	.	TRBV10-3	TRBJ2-7	CAAASGSSSGGFYEQYF	TGTGCCGCTGCTTCAGGGTCCAGTAGCGGGGGTTTCTACGAGCAGTACTTC
.	.	TRBV6-5	TRBJ2-7	CASSYAGLSYEQYF	TGTGCCAGCAGTTACGCAGGACTCTCCTACGAGCAGTACTTC
.	once	TRBV6-5	TRBJ1-4	CASSPRDEKLFF	TGTGCCAGCAGTCCCCGCGATGAAAAACTGTTTTTT
TRBD1	.	TRBV28	TRBJ2-1	CASSLRSGGRNEQFF	TGTGCCAGCAGTTTAAGGTCAGGGGGCAGAAATGAGCAGTTCTTC
TRBD1	.	TRBV5-6	TRBJ2-5	CASSLGVQGALRETQYF	TGTGCCAGCAGCTTGGGGGTCCAGGGGGCGCTGAGAGAGACCCAGTACTTC
TRBD1	.	TRBV19	TRBJ1-5	CASSIWGQGRNQPQHF	TGTGCCAGTAGTATATGGGGACAGGGTAGGAATCAGCCCCAGCATTTT
.	.	TRBV5-1	TRBJ1-2	CASSGDQGGYGYTF	TGCGCCAGCAGCGGAGACCAGGGTGGGTATGGCTACACCTTC
TRBD1	.	TRBV7-3	TRBJ2-7	CASSTGDRVYEQYF	TGTGCCAGCAGCACCGGGGACAGGGTCTACGAGCAGTACTTC
.	.	TRBV5-1	TRBJ1-1	CASNLLEGGEAFF	TGCGCCAGCAACCTTCTTGAGGGAGGTGAAGCTTTCTTT
.	.	TRBV5-4	TRBJ1-2	CASSRDRSYYGYTF	TGTGCCAGCAGCCGTGACAGGTCCTACTATGGCTACACCTTC
TRBD1	.	TRBV28	TRBJ1-6	CASDRGNSPLHF	TGTGCCAGCGACAGGGGTAATTCACCCCTCCACTTT
.	.	TRBV19	TRBJ2-2	CASSSQGWTGELFF	TGTGCCAGTAGTAGTCAGGGCTGGACCGGGGAGCTGTTTTTT
.	.	TRBV6-1	TRBJ1-2	CAIHYTAGYGYTF	TGTGCCATCCACTATACTGCAGGGTATGGCTACACCTTC
.	few	TRBV2	TRBJ1-6	CASSEAQRRWSSPLHF	TGTGCCAGCAGTGAAGCGCAAAGAAGATGGAGTTCACCCCTCCACTTT
TRBD1	.	TRBV5-1	TRBJ2-5	CASTPGTESETQYF	TGCGCCAGCACCCCTGGGACAGAGTCTGAGACCCAGTACTTC
.	.	TRBV7-3	TRBJ2-2	CASSELTGELFF	TGTGCCAGCAGCGAGCTCACCGGGGAGCTGTTTTTT
TRBD1	.	TRBV30	TRBJ1-6	CAWSAPRGQGNSPLHF	TGTGCCTGGAGTGCACCCAGGGGGCAGGGTAATTCACCCCTCCACTTT
TRBD1	.	TRBV19	TRBJ1-2	CASWTGGFGYTF	TGTGCCAGCTGGACAGGGGGCTTTGGCTACACCTTC
.	.	TRBV5-5	TRBJ1-5	CASSLFSNQPQHF	TGTGCCAGCAGTCTCTTCAGCAATCAGCCCCAGCATTTT
TRBD2	.	TRBV2	TRBJ2-7	CASSFLAGGRHEQYF	TGTGCCAGCAGTTTTTTAGCGGGAGGTCGACACGAGCAGTACTTC
TRBD1	.	TRBV28	TRBJ1-1	CASSFLAGGNTEAFF	TGTGCCAGCAGTTTCTTGGCAGGGGGGAACACTGAAGCTTTCTTT
.	.	TRBV5-6	TRBJ2-5	CASSLWRETQYF	TGTGCCAGCAGCTTGTGGAGAGAGACCCAGTACTTC
TRBD1	.	TRBV4-2	TRBJ1-2	CASSQARGRGYYGYTF	TGTGCCAGCAGCCAAGCTCGAGGCAGGGGGTACTATGGCTACACCTTC
.	.	TRBV5-1	TRBJ1-1	CASSLEVRMNTEAFF	TGCGCCAGCAGCTTGGAGGTCAGGATGAACACTGAAGCTTTCTTT
.	.	TRBV7-3	TRBJ1-6	CASSLRARGLNSPLHF	TGTGCCAGCAGCTTAAGGGCGAGGGGACTTAATTCACCCCTCCACTTT
TRBD1	.	TRBV5-1	TRBJ1-3	CASSPLQGSSGNTIYF	TGCGCCAGCAGCCCTTTACAGGGGTCGAGTGGAAACACCATATATTTT
TRBD2	.	TRBV7-8	TRBJ2-1	CASSPWQRGGQEQFF	TGTGCCAGCAGCCCGTGGCAGCGGGGGGGCCAGGAGCAGTTCTTC
.	.	TRBV19	TRBJ1-1	CASSRLDRFVDTEAFF	TGTGCCAGTAGTAGACTAGACCGTTTCGTCGACACTGAAGCTTTCTTT
.	.	TRBV5-6	TRBJ1-2	CASSFGGAFGYTF	TGTGCCAGCAGCTTTGGGGGGGCGTTTGGCTACACCTTC